A selection of T cell receptor beta chains follows, all from one sample in a study of CD8+CD57+ T cells in acquired aplastic anemia. A single record per CDR3 protein comes from TCRdb applying MiXCR to the reads. The table has over 250,000 distinct CDR3 sequences, approximately 60% seen once; the top ten hold 1.3%. The sequencing sample was made of sorted CD4+, CD8+, or CD8+CD57+ T cells (not recorded which) from PBMCs. The receptors stem from a human donor with aplastic anemia. CDR3s include the opening cysteine and the closing phenylalanine or tryptophan. Fields, in order: J gene, V gene, clone size, D gene, CDR3 protein, CDR3 DNA. The D gene is left open where the match is weak. Clone size appears in some rows only: once, few, many, or a class for an expanded clone.

J gene: TRBJ1-6; V gene: TRBV7-9; clone size: NA; D gene: NA; CDR3 protein: CASSLQGNNESPLHF; CDR3 DNA: TGTGCCAGCAGCTTACAGGGAAACAACGAATCACCCCTCCACTTT
J gene: TRBJ1-2; V gene: TRBV19; clone size: NA; D gene: NA; CDR3 protein: CASSIPGDAYYGYTF; CDR3 DNA: TGTGCCAGTAGTATACCCGGGGACGCTTACTATGGCTACACCTTC
J gene: TRBJ2-5; V gene: TRBV9; clone size: many; D gene: TRBD1; CDR3 protein: CASSVGQGAIPETQYF; CDR3 DNA: TGTGCCAGCAGCGTAGGACAGGGGGCTATCCCAGAGACCCAGTACTTC
J gene: TRBJ2-7; V gene: TRBV24-1; clone size: NA; D gene: NA; CDR3 protein: CATSEIRDHEQYF; CDR3 DNA: TGTGCCACCAGTGAGATCAGGGACCACGAGCAGTACTTC
J gene: TRBJ2-1; V gene: TRBV29-1; clone size: NA; D gene: TRBD2; CDR3 protein: CSVETSGLEQFF; CDR3 DNA: TGCAGCGTTGAAACTAGCGGCCTTGAGCAGTTCTTC
J gene: TRBJ2-7; V gene: TRBV5-8; clone size: many; D gene: TRBD2; CDR3 protein: CASPRLGTTTSYEQYF; CDR3 DNA: TGTGCCAGCCCTAGGTTGGGGACTACAACCTCCTACGAGCAGTACTTC
J gene: TRBJ1-6; V gene: TRBV13; clone size: NA; D gene: NA; CDR3 protein: CASSRGTTDSPLHF; CDR3 DNA: TGTGCCAGCAGCCGGGGGACAACGGATTCACCCCTCCACTTT
J gene: TRBJ1-2; V gene: TRBV5-1; clone size: NA; D gene: NA; CDR3 protein: CASSSGGGGYTF; CDR3 DNA: TGCGCCAGCAGCTCGGGAGGAGGGGGCTACACCTTC
J gene: TRBJ2-5; V gene: TRBV20-1; clone size: NA; D gene: TRBD2; CDR3 protein: CSARDGPGLAVQETQYF; CDR3 DNA: TGCAGTGCTAGAGATGGCCCGGGACTAGCGGTACAAGAGACCCAGTACTTC
J gene: TRBJ1-2; V gene: TRBV27; clone size: many; D gene: NA; CDR3 protein: CASSSTEVYGYTF; CDR3 DNA: TGTGCCAGCAGTTCGACAGAGGTCTATGGCTACACCTTC
J gene: TRBJ2-7; V gene: TRBV20-1; clone size: NA; D gene: TRBD1; CDR3 protein: CSASGQGSRYEQYF; CDR3 DNA: TGCAGTGCTAGCGGACAGGGGAGTAGGTACGAGCAGTACTTC
J gene: TRBJ2-7; V gene: TRBV6-1; clone size: NA; D gene: NA; CDR3 protein: CASSPPDRDYEQYF; CDR3 DNA: TGTGCCAGCAGCCCGCCTGACCGGGACTACGAGCAGTACTTC
J gene: TRBJ2-7; V gene: TRBV21-1; clone size: NA; D gene: NA; CDR3 protein: CASSAGLAGVGEQYF; CDR3 DNA: TGTGCCAGCAGCGCCGGACTAGCGGGAGTAGGGGAGCAGTACTTC
J gene: TRBJ1-5; V gene: TRBV10-3; clone size: NA; D gene: TRBD1; CDR3 protein: CAISAATGTSGNQPQHF; CDR3 DNA: TGTGCCATCAGTGCGGCGACAGGGACCTCTGGAAATCAGCCCCAGCATTTT
J gene: TRBJ2-5; V gene: TRBV7-6; clone size: once; D gene: TRBD2; CDR3 protein: CASSLVGTSGGYQETQYF; CDR3 DNA: TGTGCCAGCAGCTTAGTCGGGACTAGCGGGGGATACCAAGAGACCCAGTACTTC
J gene: TRBJ1-3; V gene: TRBV20-1; clone size: NA; D gene: NA; CDR3 protein: CSARQDSRGSTIYF; CDR3 DNA: TGCAGTGCTAGACAGGACAGTCGAGGAAGCACCATATATTTT
J gene: TRBJ1-5; V gene: TRBV5-8; clone size: NA; D gene: NA; CDR3 protein: CASSLDPGSNQPQHF; CDR3 DNA: TGTGCCAGCAGCTTGGATCCAGGTAGCAATCAGCCCCAGCATTTT
J gene: TRBJ2-3; V gene: TRBV20-1; clone size: few; D gene: TRBD1; CDR3 protein: CSAETGVGTDTQYF; CDR3 DNA: TGCAGTGCGGAGACAGGGGTGGGCACAGATACGCAGTATTTT
J gene: TRBJ1-5; V gene: TRBV7-2; clone size: NA; D gene: TRBD1; CDR3 protein: CASRPGQGDQPQHF; CDR3 DNA: TGTGCCAGCAGACCTGGACAGGGCGATCAGCCCCAGCATTTT
J gene: TRBJ2-7; V gene: TRBV7-2; clone size: NA; D gene: TRBD2; CDR3 protein: CASSLGPSGGYPGGQYF; CDR3 DNA: TGTGCCAGCAGCTTAGGGCCTAGCGGGGGTTACCCTGGCGGGCAGTACTTC
J gene: TRBJ1-1; V gene: TRBV2; clone size: many; D gene: NA; CDR3 protein: CASSELERQVAEAFF; CDR3 DNA: TGTGCCAGCAGTGAACTTGAAAGGCAAGTCGCTGAAGCTTTCTTT
J gene: TRBJ2-1; V gene: TRBV2; clone size: NA; D gene: NA; CDR3 protein: CTSSPRGGPCNERFF; CDR3 DNA: TGTACCAGCAGTCCGAGGGGGGGGCCGTGCAATGAGCGGTTCTTC
J gene: TRBJ2-7; V gene: TRBV5-1; clone size: NA; D gene: TRBD2; CDR3 protein: CASSYSLAGAYEQYF; CDR3 DNA: TGCGCCAGCAGTTATAGTCTAGCGGGGGCCTACGAGCAGTACTTC
J gene: TRBJ2-3; V gene: TRBV4-3; clone size: NA; D gene: TRBD2; CDR3 protein: CASSFGTTGTDTQYF; CDR3 DNA: TGCGCCAGCAGCTTCGGGACTACCGGCACAGATACGCAGTATTTT
J gene: TRBJ1-6; V gene: TRBV12-3/TRBV12-4; clone size: NA; D gene: NA; CDR3 protein: CASSSDRSYNSPLHF; CDR3 DNA: TGTGCCAGCAGTTCAGACAGGAGCTATAATTCACCCCTCCACTTT
J gene: TRBJ2-3; V gene: TRBV9; clone size: few; D gene: NA; CDR3 protein: CASSPNPLPGSRTDTQYF; CDR3 DNA: TGTGCCAGCAGCCCGAACCCTCTACCCGGAAGCCGCACAGATACGCAGTATTTT
J gene: TRBJ2-1; V gene: TRBV20-1; clone size: many; D gene: NA; CDR3 protein: CSARNREHNEQFF; CDR3 DNA: TGCAGTGCTAGGAACAGGGAACACAATGAGCAGTTCTTC
J gene: TRBJ2-2; V gene: TRBV9; clone size: many; D gene: NA; CDR3 protein: CASSVAPGAGELFF; CDR3 DNA: TGTGCCAGCAGCGTAGCTCCCGGGGCCGGGGAGCTGTTTTTT
J gene: TRBJ2-3; V gene: TRBV19; clone size: many; D gene: NA; CDR3 protein: CASSVGGLSGDTQYF; CDR3 DNA: TGTGCCAGTAGTGTAGGGGGACTCTCCGGGGATACGCAGTATTTT
J gene: TRBJ1-5; V gene: TRBV20-1; clone size: NA; D gene: TRBD1; CDR3 protein: CSARDRRQGGQPQHF; CDR3 DNA: TGCAGTGCTAGAGATCGAAGACAGGGAGGCCAGCCCCAGCATTTT
J gene: TRBJ1-2; V gene: TRBV7-2; clone size: NA; D gene: TRBD1; CDR3 protein: CASSFRDRDYGYTF; CDR3 DNA: TGTGCCAGCAGCTTCCGGGACAGGGACTATGGCTACACCTTC
J gene: TRBJ2-7; V gene: TRBV2; clone size: NA; D gene: NA; CDR3 protein: CASSPKQGHYEQYF; CDR3 DNA: TGTGCCAGCAGCCCTAAACAGGGCCATTACGAGCAGTACTTC
J gene: TRBJ2-7; V gene: TRBV7-9; clone size: NA; D gene: NA; CDR3 protein: CASSPGERDIYEQYF; CDR3 DNA: TGTGCCAGCAGCCCCGGGGAGCGGGACATCTACGAGCAGTACTTC
J gene: TRBJ2-1; V gene: TRBV7-8; clone size: NA; D gene: NA; CDR3 protein: CASSLKSHSYNEQFF; CDR3 DNA: TGTGCCAGCAGCTTGAAGAGCCACTCCTACAATGAGCAGTTCTTC
J gene: TRBJ2-6; V gene: TRBV7-2; clone size: NA; D gene: NA; CDR3 protein: CASSLGRGTSGANVLTF; CDR3 DNA: TGTGCCAGCAGCTTAGGGCGGGGAACCTCTGGGGCCAACGTCCTGACTTTC
J gene: TRBJ2-7; V gene: TRBV12-3/TRBV12-4; clone size: NA; D gene: NA; CDR3 protein: CASRYDRYYEQYF; CDR3 DNA: TGTGCCAGCAGATATGACAGATACTACGAGCAGTACTTC
J gene: TRBJ2-3; V gene: TRBV12-3/TRBV12-4; clone size: NA; D gene: TRBD2; CDR3 protein: CASSFGLGTSGSTQYF; CDR3 DNA: TGTGCCAGCAGTTTTGGTTTGGGGACTAGCGGGAGTACGCAGTATTTT
J gene: TRBJ2-7; V gene: TRBV18; clone size: NA; D gene: TRBD1; CDR3 protein: CASSPDRASYEQYF; CDR3 DNA: TGTGCCAGCTCTCCGGACAGGGCATCCTACGAGCAGTACTTC
J gene: TRBJ2-2; V gene: TRBV9; clone size: many; D gene: TRBD1; CDR3 protein: CASSDGTGGTGELFF; CDR3 DNA: TGTGCCAGCAGTGACGGGACAGGTGGAACCGGGGAGCTGTTTTTT
J gene: TRBJ1-2; V gene: TRBV4-3; clone size: once; D gene: NA; CDR3 protein: CASSQDRHHISGYTF; CDR3 DNA: TGCGCCAGCAGCCAAGATCGGCATCATATATCTGGCTACACCTTC
J gene: TRBJ2-1; V gene: TRBV7-2; clone size: NA; D gene: TRBD1; CDR3 protein: CASRSGGIYNEQFF; CDR3 DNA: TGTGCCAGCCGCTCAGGGGGCATCTACAATGAGCAGTTCTTC
J gene: TRBJ2-3; V gene: TRBV5-1; clone size: many; D gene: TRBD2; CDR3 protein: CASSSGLETDTQYF; CDR3 DNA: TGCGCCAGCAGCTCGGGACTAGAAACAGATACGCAGTATTTT
J gene: TRBJ2-5; V gene: TRBV15; clone size: NA; D gene: TRBD2; CDR3 protein: CATSTEAGYEETQYF; CDR3 DNA: TGTGCCACCAGCACTGAAGCGGGATACGAGGAGACCCAGTACTTC
J gene: TRBJ1-1; V gene: TRBV5-4; clone size: few; D gene: TRBD1; CDR3 protein: CASSIRDREAFF; CDR3 DNA: TGTGCCAGCAGCATACGGGACAGGGAAGCTTTCTTT
J gene: TRBJ2-1; V gene: TRBV19; clone size: many; D gene: NA; CDR3 protein: CASKPLDEGSNYNEQFF; CDR3 DNA: TGTGCCAGTAAGCCCCTCGATGAGGGAAGTAATTACAATGAGCAGTTCTTC
J gene: TRBJ2-1; V gene: TRBV4-2; clone size: NA; D gene: TRBD1; CDR3 protein: CASSQDGQGNEQFF; CDR3 DNA: TGTGCCAGCAGCCAAGATGGACAGGGGAATGAGCAGTTCTTC
J gene: TRBJ2-1; V gene: TRBV12-5; clone size: few; D gene: TRBD1; CDR3 protein: CASSIDRVNEQFF; CDR3 DNA: TGTGCCAGCAGTATAGACAGGGTAAATGAGCAGTTCTTC
J gene: TRBJ1-5; V gene: TRBV12-3/TRBV12-4; clone size: few; D gene: TRBD1; CDR3 protein: CASSLGGTGANQPQHF; CDR3 DNA: TGTGCCAGCAGTTTGGGCGGGACAGGGGCCAATCAGCCCCAGCATTTT
J gene: TRBJ1-4; V gene: TRBV12-3/TRBV12-4; clone size: many; D gene: NA; CDR3 protein: CASRTSGPSGKLFF; CDR3 DNA: TGTGCCAGCAGGACGTCGGGGCCCTCGGGGAAACTGTTTTTT
J gene: TRBJ2-1; V gene: TRBV5-1; clone size: NA; D gene: NA; CDR3 protein: CASSFRGPGDNEQFF; CDR3 DNA: TGCGCCAGCAGCTTCAGGGGCCCGGGAGACAATGAGCAGTTCTTC
J gene: TRBJ2-4; V gene: TRBV7-7; clone size: NA; D gene: TRBD2; CDR3 protein: CASSQGLAEVIQYF; CDR3 DNA: TGTGCCAGCAGCCAGGGACTAGCGGAGGTCATTCAGTACTTC
J gene: TRBJ2-3; V gene: TRBV7-9; clone size: NA; D gene: NA; CDR3 protein: CASSLQGAGSTDTQYF; CDR3 DNA: TGTGCCAGCAGCTTACAGGGCGCGGGGAGCACAGATACGCAGTATTTT
J gene: TRBJ2-7; V gene: TRBV7-8; clone size: few; D gene: TRBD2; CDR3 protein: CASSLISGGPSYEQYF; CDR3 DNA: TGTGCCAGCAGCTTGATTAGCGGGGGGCCTTCCTACGAGCAGTACTTC